This T cell receptor beta chain was found in a study of blood T cell repertoires in COVID-19. The ends lost 2 bases at V and 2 bases at J; junction bases unmatched: 1. The CDR3 covers 14 residues. The V gene's germline CDR1 is SGHNT and CDR2 YYREEE (reference sequence). A word on this clone: This sample also contains other DNA sequences that code for the same CDR3.

Everyone who took part was 18 to 89 years old, and they came from about two dozen US areas. What the recovered Cohort 3 donors had was two negative PCRs, clearance, or symptom resolution. Generated by immunoSEQ multiplex PCR, the TCRdb table keeps only in-frame clones and is missing some. This table has approximately 200,000 clones, about 85% appearing once. The chain has TRBV5-4 and TRBJ1-5, with TRBD1 identical over 7 bases. What was sequenced was PBMCs or T cells enriched from blood (not recorded which). The source is a man under 40 who had recovered from COVID-19. CDR3 in DNA: TGTGCCAGCAGCTTAGGGGGCGGCAATCAGCCCCAGCATTTT. It translates to CASSLGGGNQPQHF.